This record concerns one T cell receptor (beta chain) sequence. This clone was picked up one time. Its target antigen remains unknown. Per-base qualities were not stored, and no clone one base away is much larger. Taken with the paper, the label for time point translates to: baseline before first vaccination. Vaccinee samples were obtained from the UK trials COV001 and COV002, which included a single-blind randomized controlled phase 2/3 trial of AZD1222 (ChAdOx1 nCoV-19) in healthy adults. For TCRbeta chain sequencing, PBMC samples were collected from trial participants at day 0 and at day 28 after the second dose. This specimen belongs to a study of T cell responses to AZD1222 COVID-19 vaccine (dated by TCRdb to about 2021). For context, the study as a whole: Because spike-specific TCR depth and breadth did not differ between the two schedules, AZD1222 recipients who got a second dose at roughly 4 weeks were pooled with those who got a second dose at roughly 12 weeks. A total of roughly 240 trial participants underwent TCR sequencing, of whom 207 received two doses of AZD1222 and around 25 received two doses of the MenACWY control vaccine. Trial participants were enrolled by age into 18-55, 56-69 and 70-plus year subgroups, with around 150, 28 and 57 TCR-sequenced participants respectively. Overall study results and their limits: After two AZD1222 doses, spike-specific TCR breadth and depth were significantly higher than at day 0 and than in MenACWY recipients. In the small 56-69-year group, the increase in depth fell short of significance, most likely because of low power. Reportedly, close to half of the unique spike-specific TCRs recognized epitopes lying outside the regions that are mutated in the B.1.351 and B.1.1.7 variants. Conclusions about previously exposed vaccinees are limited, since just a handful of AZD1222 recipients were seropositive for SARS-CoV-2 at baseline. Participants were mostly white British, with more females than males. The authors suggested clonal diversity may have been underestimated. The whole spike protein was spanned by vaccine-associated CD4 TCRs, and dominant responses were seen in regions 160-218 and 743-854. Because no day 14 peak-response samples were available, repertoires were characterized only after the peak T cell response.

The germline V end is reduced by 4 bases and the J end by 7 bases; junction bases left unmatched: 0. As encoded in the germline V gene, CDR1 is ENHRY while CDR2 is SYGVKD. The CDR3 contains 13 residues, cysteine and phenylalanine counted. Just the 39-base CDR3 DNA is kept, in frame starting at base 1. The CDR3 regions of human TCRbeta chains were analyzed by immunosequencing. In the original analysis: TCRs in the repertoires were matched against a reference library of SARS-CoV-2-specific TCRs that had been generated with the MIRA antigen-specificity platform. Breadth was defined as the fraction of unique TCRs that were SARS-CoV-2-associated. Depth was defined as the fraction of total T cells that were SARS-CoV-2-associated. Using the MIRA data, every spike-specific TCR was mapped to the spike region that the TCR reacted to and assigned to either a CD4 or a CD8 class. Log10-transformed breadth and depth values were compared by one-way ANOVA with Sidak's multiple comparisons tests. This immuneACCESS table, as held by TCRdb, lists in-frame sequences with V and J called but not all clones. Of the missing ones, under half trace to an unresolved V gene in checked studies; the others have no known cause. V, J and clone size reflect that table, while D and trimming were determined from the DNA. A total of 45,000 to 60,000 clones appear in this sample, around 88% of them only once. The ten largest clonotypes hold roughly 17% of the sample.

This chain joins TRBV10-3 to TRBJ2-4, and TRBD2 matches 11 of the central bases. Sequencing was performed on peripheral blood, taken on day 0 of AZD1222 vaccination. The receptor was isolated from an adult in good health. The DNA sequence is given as TGTGCCATCAGTGGGACTAGCGGGAACATTCAGTACTTC. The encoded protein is CAISGTSGNIQYF.